This T cell receptor (beta chain) originates from a study of blood T cells in healthy people across ages. Through a sample-barcoded 5' primer and a J-beta primer mix, a second PCR was run for about 6 to 12 cycles. TCRdb re-analysed the 5' RACE reads in MiXCR, keeping a single row per CDR3 protein. The table lists 650,000 to 1,000,000 distinct CDR3 sequences, 35% to 60% of them singletons. This clonotype came up a few times. CDR1 and CDR2 (germline): SGHDT, YYEEEE. Losses at the gene ends were 5 bases for V and 7 bases for J; bases not matched to a gene: 10. The CDR3 has 15 residues. Material for sequencing was blood. The V call is TRBV5-6, the J call TRBJ2-5; 11 bases map to TRBD1. This receptor was obtained from an elderly man in good health. For the CDR3, the DNA is TGTGCCAGCAGGAGGGACAGGGGGTATAAGGGGACCCAGTACTTC. Amino acids: CASRRDRGYKGTQYF.